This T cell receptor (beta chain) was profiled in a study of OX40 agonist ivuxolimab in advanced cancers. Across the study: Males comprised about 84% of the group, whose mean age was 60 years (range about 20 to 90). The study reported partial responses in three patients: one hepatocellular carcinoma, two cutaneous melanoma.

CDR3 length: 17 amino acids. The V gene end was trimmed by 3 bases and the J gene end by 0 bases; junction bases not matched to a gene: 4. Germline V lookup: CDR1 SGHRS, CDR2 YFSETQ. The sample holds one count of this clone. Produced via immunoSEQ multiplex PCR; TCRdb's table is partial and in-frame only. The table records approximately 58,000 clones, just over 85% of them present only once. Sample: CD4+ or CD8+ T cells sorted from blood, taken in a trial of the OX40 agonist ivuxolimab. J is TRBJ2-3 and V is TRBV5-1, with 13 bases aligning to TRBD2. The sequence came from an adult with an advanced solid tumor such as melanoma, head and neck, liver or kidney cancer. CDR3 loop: CASSYTSGGASTDTQYF. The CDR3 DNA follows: TGCGCCAGCAGCTACACTAGCGGGGGGGCTAGCACAGATACGCAGTATTTT. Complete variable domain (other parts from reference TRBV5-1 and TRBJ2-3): KAGVTQTPRYLIKTRGQQVTLSCSPISGHRSVSWYQQTPGQGLQFLFEYFSETQRNKGNFPGRFSGRQFSNSRSEMNVSTLELGDSALYLCASSYTSGGASTDTQYFGPGTRLTVL.